The rows below give T cell receptor beta chains drawn from one sample of a study of blood T cell repertoires in COVID-19. Clones were sequenced by immunoSEQ multiplex PCR, and TCRdb holds only the in-frame ones, with some missing. The table has tens of thousands of clones, roughly 84% seen once; the top ten hold roughly 3.5%. The sequenced sample was peripheral blood. The receptors originated from a man in his fifties or sixties with acute or convalescent COVID-19. The CDR3 runs from the conserved cysteine through the conserved F or W. Fields, in order: CDR3 DNA, CDR3 protein, V gene, clone size, J gene, D gene. D genes are given only for firm matches. Rows give clone size only sometimes, using once, few, many, or a class for an expanded clone.

cdr3_nt: TGTGCCAGCAGCGAGTCGACAGGGGGCGCCTCTGAAAAACTGTTTTTT
cdr3_aa: CASSESTGGASEKLFF
v_call: TRBV13
clone_size: NA
j_call: TRBJ1-4
d_call: TRBD1

cdr3_nt: TGTGCCAGCAGCGTTGGACAGGCCGAGTGGACTGAAGCTTTCTTT
cdr3_aa: CASSVGQAEWTEAFF
v_call: TRBV6-5
clone_size: NA
j_call: TRBJ1-1
d_call: TRBD1

cdr3_nt: TGTGCCAGCAGCGCGGACAGGGAGTGGGGAAACGAGCAGTACTTC
cdr3_aa: CASSADREWGNEQYF
v_call: TRBV9
clone_size: NA
j_call: TRBJ2-7
d_call: TRBD1

cdr3_nt: TGCGCCAGCAGCTCAGACAGGGGGACGGGCCCCCTCCACTTT
cdr3_aa: CASSSDRGTGPLHF
v_call: TRBV5-1
clone_size: NA
j_call: TRBJ1-6
d_call: TRBD1

cdr3_nt: TGTGCCAGCAGTGATGGACTAGCGGGAGGTTACGAGCAGTACTTC
cdr3_aa: CASSDGLAGGYEQYF
v_call: TRBV2
clone_size: NA
j_call: TRBJ2-7
d_call: TRBD2

cdr3_nt: TGTGCCAGCAGCTTGTTTGGAGCGGGGGGCTTTCAGGAGCAGTACTTC
cdr3_aa: CASSLFGAGGFQEQYF
v_call: TRBV7-8
clone_size: NA
j_call: TRBJ2-7
d_call: TRBD2

cdr3_nt: TGCGCCAGCAGGGGGGACAACACAGATACGCAGTATTTT
cdr3_aa: CASRGDNTDTQYF
v_call: TRBV5-1
clone_size: NA
j_call: TRBJ2-3
d_call: NA

cdr3_nt: TGTGCCAGCACCGCGTTTCAGCCCCAGCATTTT
cdr3_aa: CASTAFQPQHF
v_call: TRBV21-1
clone_size: NA
j_call: TRBJ1-5
d_call: NA

cdr3_nt: TGTGCCAGCAGTTTCCAACTGCGAGGGCAGGACACTGAAGCTTTCTTT
cdr3_aa: CASSFQLRGQDTEAFF
v_call: TRBV27
clone_size: NA
j_call: TRBJ1-1
d_call: NA

cdr3_nt: TGTGCCAGCACCCCGGGTAGCTTCGTCGGCTACGAGCAGTACTTC
cdr3_aa: CASTPGSFVGYEQYF
v_call: TRBV6-5
clone_size: once
j_call: TRBJ2-7
d_call: NA

cdr3_nt: TGTGCCACCTCCCAGGGTAACACCATATATTTT
cdr3_aa: CATSQGNTIYF
v_call: TRBV6-6
clone_size: NA
j_call: TRBJ1-3
d_call: NA

cdr3_nt: TGTGCCAGCAGCTTACGTGGGCAGGGGCCCTATAGCAATCAGCCCCAGCATTTT
cdr3_aa: CASSLRGQGPYSNQPQHF
v_call: TRBV7-2
clone_size: NA
j_call: TRBJ1-5
d_call: NA

cdr3_nt: TGTGCCAGCAGTCTCGACAGGTACACTGAAGCTTTCTTT
cdr3_aa: CASSLDRYTEAFF
v_call: TRBV12-3/TRBV12-4
clone_size: NA
j_call: TRBJ1-1
d_call: NA

cdr3_nt: TGTGCCAGCAGTTTATGGAGGACTAGCACCGAGCAGTACTTC
cdr3_aa: CASSLWRTSTEQYF
v_call: TRBV28
clone_size: NA
j_call: TRBJ2-7
d_call: TRBD2

cdr3_nt: TGTGCCAGCAGTTACGAGACTAGCGGATCCTACGAGCAGTACTTC
cdr3_aa: CASSYETSGSYEQYF
v_call: TRBV6-2/TRBV6-3
clone_size: NA
j_call: TRBJ2-7
d_call: TRBD2

cdr3_nt: TGTGCCAGCAGCCAAGATCCTAGCGACAATGAGCAGTTCTTC
cdr3_aa: CASSQDPSDNEQFF
v_call: TRBV4-2
clone_size: NA
j_call: TRBJ2-1
d_call: NA

cdr3_nt: TGCGCCAGCAGCCAAGTCGCAGGGGGGATCGCCTACACCTTC
cdr3_aa: CASSQVAGGIAYTF
v_call: TRBV4-3
clone_size: NA
j_call: TRBJ1-2
d_call: TRBD1

cdr3_nt: TGCGCCAGCAGGATACTCCTGACAGGGGGAAGACTACCGGCCTACGAGCAGTACTTC
cdr3_aa: CASRILLTGGRLPAYEQYF
v_call: TRBV4-1
clone_size: NA
j_call: TRBJ2-7
d_call: TRBD1

cdr3_nt: TGTGCCAGCAGCCAGGGGGGAAGGGACATTCAGTACTTC
cdr3_aa: CASSQGGRDIQYF
v_call: TRBV11-3
clone_size: NA
j_call: TRBJ2-4
d_call: NA

cdr3_nt: TGTGCCATCAGTGATCGTACCGGGGAGCTGTTTTTT
cdr3_aa: CAISDRTGELFF
v_call: TRBV10-3
clone_size: NA
j_call: TRBJ2-2
d_call: NA

cdr3_nt: TGTGCCAGCGGAGAACTAGCGGGAGTTGGCAATGAGCAGTTCTTC
cdr3_aa: CASGELAGVGNEQFF
v_call: TRBV5-4
clone_size: NA
j_call: TRBJ2-1
d_call: TRBD2

cdr3_nt: TGTGCCAGCAACACCGCCGCGGCGGACCTTGAGGGGCAGTTCTTC
cdr3_aa: CASNTAAADLEGQFF
v_call: TRBV5-5
clone_size: NA
j_call: TRBJ2-1
d_call: NA

cdr3_nt: TGTGCCAGCAGCCAGTATAGCGGGGGGACCCAGTACTTC
cdr3_aa: CASSQYSGGTQYF
v_call: TRBV14
clone_size: NA
j_call: TRBJ2-5
d_call: TRBD2

cdr3_nt: TGTGCCAGCAGGGAGTGGGAGGAAGCTTTCTTT
cdr3_aa: CASREWEEAFF
v_call: TRBV2
clone_size: few
j_call: TRBJ1-1
d_call: NA

cdr3_nt: TGTGCCAGCACCCCGGGTTGGGGGCACGGGGAGCTGTTTTTT
cdr3_aa: CASTPGWGHGELFF
v_call: TRBV27
clone_size: NA
j_call: TRBJ2-2
d_call: NA

cdr3_nt: TGTGCCAGCAGCTTCTCTAGGGAGGGCTACACCTTC
cdr3_aa: CASSFSREGYTF
v_call: TRBV5-6
clone_size: NA
j_call: TRBJ1-2
d_call: NA

cdr3_nt: TGCGCCAGCAGCCATAGGGACATTAGCAATCAGCCCCAGCATTTT
cdr3_aa: CASSHRDISNQPQHF
v_call: TRBV4-1
clone_size: NA
j_call: TRBJ1-5
d_call: NA

cdr3_nt: TGTGCCAGTAGTATGACCGGGACAGGGTCGAGTGGCTACACCTTC
cdr3_aa: CASSMTGTGSSGYTF
v_call: TRBV19
clone_size: once
j_call: TRBJ1-2
d_call: TRBD1

cdr3_nt: TGCGCCAGCAGTGAGGCCAACAGGGGGTCCTACGAGCAGTACTTC
cdr3_aa: CASSEANRGSYEQYF
v_call: TRBV10-2
clone_size: NA
j_call: TRBJ2-7
d_call: TRBD1

cdr3_nt: TGCGCCAGCAGCCATCGAGTAGCGGGAGTAGGTCGGTACGAGCAGTACTTC
cdr3_aa: CASSHRVAGVGRYEQYF
v_call: TRBV4-3
clone_size: once
j_call: TRBJ2-7
d_call: TRBD2

cdr3_nt: TGTGCCAGCAGTTTGGGGGGGACCGTCTACAATGAGCAGTTCTTC
cdr3_aa: CASSLGGTVYNEQFF
v_call: TRBV27
clone_size: NA
j_call: TRBJ2-1
d_call: TRBD2

cdr3_nt: TGTGCCAGCAGAGAGCGGGCACAAGAGACCCAGTACTTC
cdr3_aa: CASRERAQETQYF
v_call: TRBV6-5
clone_size: NA
j_call: TRBJ2-5
d_call: NA

cdr3_nt: TGCGCCAGCAGCTTGGGACAGGGGAGGTATGGCTACACCTTC
cdr3_aa: CASSLGQGRYGYTF
v_call: TRBV5-1
clone_size: few
j_call: TRBJ1-2
d_call: TRBD1

cdr3_nt: TGCGCCAGCAGCCAGGGACTAGCGGGACTAGAGACCCAGTACTTC
cdr3_aa: CASSQGLAGLETQYF
v_call: TRBV5-1
clone_size: NA
j_call: TRBJ2-5
d_call: TRBD2

cdr3_nt: TGCGCCAGCAGCTATCAGAGTACAGGGGTTGGGTACACTGAAGCTTTCTTT
cdr3_aa: CASSYQSTGVGYTEAFF
v_call: TRBV5-1
clone_size: NA
j_call: TRBJ1-1
d_call: TRBD1

cdr3_nt: TGCAGCGTTGAAGATAGGAGGGTAAGGGGTTTACAAGAGACCCAGTACTTC
cdr3_aa: CSVEDRRVRGLQETQYF
v_call: TRBV29-1
clone_size: NA
j_call: TRBJ2-5
d_call: NA

cdr3_nt: TGTGCCAGCAGTTATTCAGGGTGGGCCTACGAGCAGTACTTC
cdr3_aa: CASSYSGWAYEQYF
v_call: TRBV6-6
clone_size: NA
j_call: TRBJ2-7
d_call: NA

cdr3_nt: TGTGCCAGCAGCTTGGCTAGGTACGAGCAGTACTTC
cdr3_aa: CASSLARYEQYF
v_call: TRBV5-6
clone_size: NA
j_call: TRBJ2-7
d_call: NA

cdr3_nt: TGTGCCAGCACTACGAGTGCGGTGAAAGGCTACACCTTC
cdr3_aa: CASTTSAVKGYTF
v_call: TRBV12-3/TRBV12-4
clone_size: NA
j_call: TRBJ1-2
d_call: NA

cdr3_nt: TGTGCCAGCAGTGGCCAGAAATTTGCAGATACGCAGTATTTT
cdr3_aa: CASSGQKFADTQYF
v_call: TRBV25-1
clone_size: NA
j_call: TRBJ2-3
d_call: NA

cdr3_nt: TGTGCCAGCAGCTTGGGGTCAGCAACTAATGAAAAACTGTTTTTT
cdr3_aa: CASSLGSATNEKLFF
v_call: TRBV5-6
clone_size: NA
j_call: TRBJ1-4
d_call: NA